The clone carrying this TCR beta chain was seen a few times. Its cognate antigen is unknown. This sample stems from a study of T cells in Graves' hyperthyroidism and ophthalmopathy. Germline values: CDR1 MNHNY, CDR2 SVGAGI (reference sequence). The CDR3 length is 15 residues. Trimming took 2 bases from V and 2 from J; bases not matched to a gene: 2. RNA transcripts gave rise to amplified TCR beta CDR3 regions. First-round RT-PCR of the TCR CDR3 relied on the HTBI primer set. TCRdb reprocessed the multiplex PCR reads with MiXCR, giving one entry per CDR3 protein. The table lists hundreds of thousands of distinct CDR3 sequences, 17% of them singletons. Patients having uncontrolled infection, another autoimmune disease, pregnancy or lactation were not included. Notes on the study in general: Ophthalmopathy prediction by the model preceded onset by a median roughly 6 months. Stable hyperthyroidism was separated from ophthalmopathy by a model based on 13 V-J features.

What was sequenced was blood. The receptor's source is a woman aged 18-30 years with Graves' ophthalmopathy. The rearrangement joins TRBV6-6 to TRBJ2-7; 11 nucleotides align to TRBD2. The CDR3 region has the DNA TGTGCCAGCAGTTACGGGACTAGCGGTCCCTACGAGCAGTACTTC. This encodes CASSYGTSGPYEQYF.